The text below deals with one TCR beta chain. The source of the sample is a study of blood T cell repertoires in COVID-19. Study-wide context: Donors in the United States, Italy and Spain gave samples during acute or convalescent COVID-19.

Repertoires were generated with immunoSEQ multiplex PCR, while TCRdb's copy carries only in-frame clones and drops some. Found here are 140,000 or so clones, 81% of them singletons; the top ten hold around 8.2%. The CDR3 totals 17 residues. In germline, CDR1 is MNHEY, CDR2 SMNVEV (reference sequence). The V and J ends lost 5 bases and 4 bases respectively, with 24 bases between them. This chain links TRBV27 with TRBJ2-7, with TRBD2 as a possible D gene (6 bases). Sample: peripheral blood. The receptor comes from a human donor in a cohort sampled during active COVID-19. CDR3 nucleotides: TGTGCCAGCAGTCCCCTTATTTTACGGGAGTCTACGTACGAGCAGTACTTC. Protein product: CASSPLILRESTYEQYF.